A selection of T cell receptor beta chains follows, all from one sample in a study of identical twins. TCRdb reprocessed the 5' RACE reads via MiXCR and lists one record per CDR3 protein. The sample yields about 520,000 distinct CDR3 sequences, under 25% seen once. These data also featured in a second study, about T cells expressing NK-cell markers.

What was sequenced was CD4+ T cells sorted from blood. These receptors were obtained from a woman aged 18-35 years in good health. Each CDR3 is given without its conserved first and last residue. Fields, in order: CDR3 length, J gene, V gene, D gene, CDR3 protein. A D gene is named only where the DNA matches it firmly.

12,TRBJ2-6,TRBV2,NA,ASKWRGGANVLT
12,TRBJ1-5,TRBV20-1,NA,SVLEGIRNQPQH
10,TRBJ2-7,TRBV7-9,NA,ASSSGLKEQY
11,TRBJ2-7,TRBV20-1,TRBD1,SAPPTGFHEQY
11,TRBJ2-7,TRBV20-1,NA,SALVGLTYEQY
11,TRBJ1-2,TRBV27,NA,ASSVRGLGGYT
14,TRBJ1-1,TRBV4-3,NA,ASSPAQQLKDTEAF
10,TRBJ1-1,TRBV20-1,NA,SAEGMNTEAF
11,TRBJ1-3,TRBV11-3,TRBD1,ASSWDSGNTIY
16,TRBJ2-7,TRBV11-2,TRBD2,ASSLVAPASGSTHEQY
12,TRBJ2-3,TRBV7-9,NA,ASSVNSGPNTQY
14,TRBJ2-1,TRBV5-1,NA,ASSLVLEPTYNEQF
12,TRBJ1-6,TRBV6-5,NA,ASSYQQINSPLH
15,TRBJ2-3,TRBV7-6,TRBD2,ASSPTGTSGGMDTQY
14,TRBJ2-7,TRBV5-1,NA,SSSSGTGTRPGEQY
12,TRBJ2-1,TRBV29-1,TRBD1,SVLPGQGINEQF
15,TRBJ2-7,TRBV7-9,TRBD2,ASSPIPGLAGGGEQY
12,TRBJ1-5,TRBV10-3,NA,AISDPFPGQPQH
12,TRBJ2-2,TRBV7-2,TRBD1,ASSGRGPTGELF
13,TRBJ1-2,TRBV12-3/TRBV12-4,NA,ASSSLGIPNSGYT
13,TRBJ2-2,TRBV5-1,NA,ASSFPTANTGELF
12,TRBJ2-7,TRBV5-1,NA,ASSFSQGPREQY